This is a list of T cell receptor beta chains from one sample in a study of T cells after yellow fever vaccination. MiXCR, run by TCRdb on the 5' RACE reads, gives a single entry per CDR3 protein. The sample has about 240,000 distinct CDR3 sequences, 6.9% seen once. The sequenced sample was CD4+ T cells sorted from PBMCs, obtained 15 days after the yellow fever booster vaccination. The receptors originated from a man aged 25 to 45 who received the YFV17D yellow fever vaccine. Each CDR3 is given without its conserved first and last residue. The D gene is left open where the match is weak.

D,length,V,J,CDR3
NA,10,TRBV28,TRBJ2-7,ASSDNHYEQY
NA,11,TRBV6-5,TRBJ2-5,ASSYRVGETQY
NA,12,TRBV4-2,TRBJ1-5,ASSQEDSNQPQH
TRBD2,15,TRBV6-1,TRBJ2-1,ASRQTAGTSAYNEQF
TRBD1,13,TRBV7-2,TRBJ1-6,ASSRTGDYSSPLH
NA,12,TRBV27,TRBJ2-4,ANKRGRGKNIQY
TRBD2,15,TRBV20-1,TRBJ2-1,SAPGRTSGSSYNEQF
NA,13,TRBV7-2,TRBJ1-2,ASSFQGYEDYGYT
NA,12,TRBV10-2,TRBJ2-7,ASSPTGTRPEQY
TRBD2,13,TRBV6-1,TRBJ2-7,ASSSWTSGTYEQY
TRBD2,14,TRBV7-2,TRBJ2-1,ASSLAGTSGINEQF
TRBD2,14,TRBV5-1,TRBJ2-1,ASSSLTSGSSNEQF
NA,21,TRBV6-4,TRBJ2-4,ASNLVRTHGGQEGQMAKNIQY